This TCR beta chain was observed in a study of cytomegalovirus exposure and HLA in healthy donors. PCR employed 60 Vbeta and 13 Jbeta primers. Using immunoSEQ multiplex PCR, the repertoire was profiled, and TCRdb retains in-frame clones only, with some absent. The data contain 85,000 to 130,000 clones, roughly 76% of them singletons. Donors in the study were healthy people who gave bone marrow. This CDR3 contains 14 residues. The V and J ends lost 2 bases and 5 bases, in that order; junction bases with no gene match: 5. Germline V gene lookup returns CDR1 MNHEY and CDR2 SMNVEV (reference sequence). The source of this sequence is a woman aged 45-60 years in good health and CMV-seropositive. The sample was PBMCs. This chain connects TRBV27 to TRBJ2-5; 7 nucleotides align to TRBD2. The CDR3 nucleotides read TGTGCCAGCAGTTTAGGGGGGGAGTATGAGACCCAGTACTTC. Translated: CASSLGGEYETQYF.